This T cell receptor (beta chain) was identified during a study of T cells in women clearing cervical HPV infection (dated by TCRdb to the late 2010s). Turning to the overall study: Cases were 20 to 25 women with histologically confirmed HPV16-related CIN3 or worse, including a couple of invasive cancers. The controls were some 23 women whose single incident HPV16 infection cleared within 12 months with no development of precancer or cancer. Blood from cases was drawn at the visit where the lesion was first identified, while blood from controls was drawn once the infection was no longer detected. For cases, a median interval of approximately 140 days, with an interquartile range of roughly 80 to 200 days, was observed between lesion detection and blood sampling. Since only a few of the women had HLA typing available, the possibility that HLA type was acting as a confounder could not be ruled out. The exploratory proof-of-principle case-control study was nested within the Guanacaste HPV Natural History Study in Costa Rica and compared TCR repertoires across cervical HPV16 outcomes. Cases and controls were matched on year of sample collection and on age within five years. Cases had a median age of around 34 years compared with 38 to 40 for controls, and baseline characteristics showed no significant differences between the groups. In the parent cohort, around 9,500 women aged 18 or older were enrolled in Guanacaste, Costa Rica, during about 1992 to 1995 and were followed for roughly seven years. Five blinded duplicates per group were added as quality controls, so that about 60 samples were obtained: about 50 participants and some 10 replicates. Study-wide conclusions, independent of this receptor: Cases were distinguished from controls with an estimated AUC of about 0.8 by random forest classifiers combining richness and V gene abundances. Because T-cell numbers per sample were unknown, differences in richness could reflect varying T-cell content rather than repertoire biology. TRBV6-7 relative abundance was lower in cases than in controls (0.11% versus 0.16%; Bonferroni P = 0.0008). Significantly higher TCR repertoire richness was observed in CIN3+ cases than in controls across sequencing depths, whereas no difference in evenness was found. The cross-sectional design could not show whether associations preceded infection or resulted from it; effector/memory subsets and HPV-specific T cells were not isolated.

To note about this clone: Its specific antigen is unknown. The CDR3 end falls 3 residues outside the read, so it is completed with the germline J gene.

For CDR1 and CDR2, the germline V gene (reference sequence) lists WNHNN and SYGVQD. Relative to germline, V is 7 bases shorter and J is 10 bases shorter, with 16 bases between their ends. There are 13 amino acids in the CDR3, from cysteine to phenylalanine inclusive. The DNA shown is the part of the CDR3 that was read: 30 bases, in frame from base 1. Every participant had a single incident cervical HPV16 infection, and prevalent HPV16 infections were excluded. Cervical HPV DNA was detected with MY09/MY11 PCR, and genotyping was done with dot-blot hybridization. Roughly 15 mL of heparinized blood was centrifuged, after which the buffy coat was aliquoted, frozen at -30 degrees C, and then stored at -80 degrees C. Genomic DNA was extracted from buffy coat specimens using QIAGEN kits. TCR beta CDR3 regions were amplified by multiplex PCR from an average of roughly 1.3 ug genomic DNA per sample using the immunoSEQ assay. The assay corrected primer bias using a complete synthetic TCR repertoire to establish an amplification baseline. The amplicons were sequenced using the Illumina platform. The paper's data handling went like this. Sequences were error-corrected by clustering with frequency ratios and a modified nearest-neighbor algorithm and were then analyzed in the immunoSEQ Analyzer with IMGT gene definitions. At each rarefaction depth, TCR richness and evenness were averaged across 20 rarefaction repeats, and any sample with fewer sequences than the depth was left out. Relative abundances of V, D and J genes were compared between groups using Wilcoxon rank sum tests, with FDR correction applied. An intraclass correlation of 95% to 97% for TCR richness and an average of about 77% across about 66 gene segments were obtained from the blinded duplicates. TCRdb took over this immuneACCESS table, retaining in-frame rearrangements with V and J assigned. Such tables are incomplete; in checked studies, under half of the missing clones stem from an unresolved V gene, and the remainder is unexplained. The V and J calls and the clone size are those of that table, but D and trimming were determined from the DNA. The table of this sample itemizes fewer than 35,000 clones. Of the sample, approximately 7.5% falls within the top ten clones.

The chain joins TRBV10-1 to TRBJ1-4; the D gene is possibly TRBD1, with 6 bases matching. What was sequenced was blood buffy coat. This sequence originates from a woman aged 18 to 69 with a cervical HPV16 infection that either progressed to CIN3+ or cleared (not recorded which). Incomplete CDR3 DNA: TGCGCCAGCAAGGTCGGGGACATGGCAAAA. The translation is CASKVGDMAK. From start to end, the CDR3 is CASKVGDMAKLFF.